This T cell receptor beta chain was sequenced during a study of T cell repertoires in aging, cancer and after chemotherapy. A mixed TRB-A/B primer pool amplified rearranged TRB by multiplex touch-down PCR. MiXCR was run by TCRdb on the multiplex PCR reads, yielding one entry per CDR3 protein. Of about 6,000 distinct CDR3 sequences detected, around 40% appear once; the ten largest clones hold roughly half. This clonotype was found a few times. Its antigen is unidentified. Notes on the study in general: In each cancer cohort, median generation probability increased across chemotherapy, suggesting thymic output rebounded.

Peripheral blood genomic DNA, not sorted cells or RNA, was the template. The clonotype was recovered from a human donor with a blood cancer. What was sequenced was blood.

CDR3 residues: CASSLSDPGGSPLHF. CDR3 sequence (DNA): TGTGCCAGCAGTTTATCGGACCCCGGCGGTTCACCCCTCCACTTT. The V call is TRBV7-6, the J call TRBJ1-6, with D unclear. The CDR3 length is 15 residues. Trimming stripped 6 bases from V and 9 bases from J, with 18 bases between. The germline CDR1 and CDR2 sequences are SGHVS and FNYEAQ.